A selection of T cell receptor beta chains follows, all from one sample in a study of T cell responses to AZD1222 COVID-19 vaccine. Clones were sequenced by immunoSEQ multiplex PCR, and TCRdb holds only the in-frame ones, with some missing. Of about 130,000 clones listed, around 90% were seen once; the top ten hold more than 3%. The sequencing used peripheral blood, collected on day 0 of AZD1222 vaccination. Receptors originate from an adult in good health. The CDR3 runs from the conserved cysteine through the conserved F or W. D genes are given only for firm matches. Size is omitted from some rows. Given values are once, few, many or a class for expanded clones.

14	TRBJ1-5	.	TRBV6-1	.	CASSEANAHQPQHF	TGTGCCAGCAGTGAAGCCAACGCTCATCAGCCCCAGCATTTT
15	TRBJ2-1	once	TRBV9	TRBD1	CASSARDRVYNEQFF	TGTGCCAGCAGCGCCCGGGACAGGGTCTACAATGAGCAGTTCTTC
12	TRBJ1-5	.	TRBV2	.	CASRMAGQPQHF	TGTGCCAGCCGAATGGCGGGTCAGCCCCAGCATTTT
13	TRBJ2-1	.	TRBV18	.	CASSPPSVDEQFF	TGTGCCAGCTCACCCCCTAGTGTCGATGAGCAGTTCTTC
14	TRBJ1-2	.	TRBV5-1	.	CASSPEGTAYGYTF	TGCGCCAGCAGCCCCGAGGGGACCGCCTATGGCTACACCTTC
15	TRBJ2-1	.	TRBV10-1	.	CASSESTGQSNEQFF	TGCGCCAGCAGTGAGTCAACAGGGCAATCCAATGAGCAGTTCTTC
17	TRBJ2-1	.	TRBV11-2	TRBD2	CASSSAGLAGGRNEQFF	TGTGCCAGCAGCTCAGCCGGACTAGCGGGAGGAAGGAATGAGCAGTTCTTC
16	TRBJ1-2	once	TRBV19	TRBD1	CASSPIADRGDYGYTF	TGTGCCAGTAGTCCGATCGCCGACAGGGGAGACTATGGCTACACCTTC
14	TRBJ1-2	once	TRBV4-1	.	CASSQDEGTYGYTF	TGCGCCAGCAGCCAAGACGAGGGGACCTATGGCTACACCTTC
15	TRBJ2-7	.	TRBV10-2	.	CASSESPRVGNEQYF	TGCGCCAGCAGTGAGTCTCCACGGGTAGGCAACGAGCAGTACTTC
15	TRBJ2-7	.	TRBV9	TRBD2	CASSVLAGGPYEQYF	TGTGCCAGCAGCGTTCTGGCGGGAGGGCCCTACGAGCAGTACTTC
14	TRBJ2-5	.	TRBV7-2	.	CASSKGQGGETQYF	TGTGCCAGCAGCAAGGGGCAGGGCGGAGAGACCCAGTACTTC